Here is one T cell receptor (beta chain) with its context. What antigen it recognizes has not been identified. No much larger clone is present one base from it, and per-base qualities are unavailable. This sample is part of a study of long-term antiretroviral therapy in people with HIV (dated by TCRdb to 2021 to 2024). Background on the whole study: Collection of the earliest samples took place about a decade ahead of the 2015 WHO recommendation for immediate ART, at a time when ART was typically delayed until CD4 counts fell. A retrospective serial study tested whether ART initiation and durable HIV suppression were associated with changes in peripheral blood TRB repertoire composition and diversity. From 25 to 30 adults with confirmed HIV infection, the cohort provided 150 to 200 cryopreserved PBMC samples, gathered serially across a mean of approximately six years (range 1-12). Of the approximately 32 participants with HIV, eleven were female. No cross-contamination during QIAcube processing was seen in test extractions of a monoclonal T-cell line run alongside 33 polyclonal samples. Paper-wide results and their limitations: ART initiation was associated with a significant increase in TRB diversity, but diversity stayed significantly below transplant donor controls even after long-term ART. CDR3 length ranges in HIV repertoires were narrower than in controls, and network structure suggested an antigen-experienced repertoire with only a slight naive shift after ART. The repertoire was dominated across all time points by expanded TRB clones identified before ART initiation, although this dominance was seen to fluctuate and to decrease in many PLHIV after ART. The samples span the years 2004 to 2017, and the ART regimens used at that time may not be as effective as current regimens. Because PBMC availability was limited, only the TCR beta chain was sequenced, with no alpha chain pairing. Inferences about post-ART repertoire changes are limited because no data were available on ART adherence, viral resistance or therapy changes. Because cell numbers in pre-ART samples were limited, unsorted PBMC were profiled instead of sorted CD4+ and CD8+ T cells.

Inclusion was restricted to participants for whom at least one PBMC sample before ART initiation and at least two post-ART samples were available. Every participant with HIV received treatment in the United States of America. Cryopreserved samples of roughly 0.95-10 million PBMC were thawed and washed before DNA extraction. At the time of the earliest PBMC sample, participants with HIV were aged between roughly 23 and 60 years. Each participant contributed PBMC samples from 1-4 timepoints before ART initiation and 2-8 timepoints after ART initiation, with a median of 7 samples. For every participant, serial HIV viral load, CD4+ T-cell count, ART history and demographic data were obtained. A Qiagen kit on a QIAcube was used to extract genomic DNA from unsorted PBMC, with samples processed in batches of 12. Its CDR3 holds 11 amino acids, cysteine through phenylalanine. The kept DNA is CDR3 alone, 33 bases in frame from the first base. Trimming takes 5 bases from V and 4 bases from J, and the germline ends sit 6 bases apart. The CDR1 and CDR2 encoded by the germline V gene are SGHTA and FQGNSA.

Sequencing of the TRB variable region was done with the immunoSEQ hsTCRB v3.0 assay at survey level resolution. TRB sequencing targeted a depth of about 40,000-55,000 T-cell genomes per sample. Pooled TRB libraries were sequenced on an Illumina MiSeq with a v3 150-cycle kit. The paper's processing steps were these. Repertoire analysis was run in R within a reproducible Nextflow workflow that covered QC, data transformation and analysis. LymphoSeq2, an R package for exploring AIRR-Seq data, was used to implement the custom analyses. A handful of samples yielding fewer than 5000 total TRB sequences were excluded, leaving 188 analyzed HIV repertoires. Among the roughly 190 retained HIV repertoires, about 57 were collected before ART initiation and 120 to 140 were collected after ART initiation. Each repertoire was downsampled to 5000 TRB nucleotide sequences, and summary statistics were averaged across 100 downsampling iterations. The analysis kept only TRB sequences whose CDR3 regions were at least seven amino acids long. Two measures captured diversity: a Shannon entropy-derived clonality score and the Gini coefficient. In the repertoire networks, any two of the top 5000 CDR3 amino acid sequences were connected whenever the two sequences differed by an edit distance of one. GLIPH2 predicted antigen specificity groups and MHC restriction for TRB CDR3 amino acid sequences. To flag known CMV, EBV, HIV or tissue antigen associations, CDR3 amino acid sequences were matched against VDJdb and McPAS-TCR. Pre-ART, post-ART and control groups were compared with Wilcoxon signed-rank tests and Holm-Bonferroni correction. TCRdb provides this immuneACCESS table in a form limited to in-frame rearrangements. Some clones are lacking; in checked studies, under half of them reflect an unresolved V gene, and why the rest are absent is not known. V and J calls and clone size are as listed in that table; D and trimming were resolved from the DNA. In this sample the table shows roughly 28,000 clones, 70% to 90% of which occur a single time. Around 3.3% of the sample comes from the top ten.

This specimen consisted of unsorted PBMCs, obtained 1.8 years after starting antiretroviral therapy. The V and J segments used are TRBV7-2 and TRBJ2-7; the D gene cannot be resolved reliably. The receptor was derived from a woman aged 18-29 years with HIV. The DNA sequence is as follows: TGTGCCAGCAGCCCGAAGTACGAGCAGTACTTC. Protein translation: CASSPKYEQYF.